This T cell receptor (beta chain) was observed in a study of radiation and T cells in renal cell carcinoma. Whole-study context: Nephrectomy followed 15 Gy stereotactic body radiation by 4 weeks.

Assay used: immunoSEQ multiplex PCR; TCRdb lists only in-frame clones, some missing. The sample holds approximately 140,000 clones, around 78% seen once. The CDR3 has 15 amino acids. V lost 2 bases, J lost 5 bases, and 4 bases stayed unmatched. CDR1 is SGHNT and CDR2 is YYREEE in the germline V gene (reference sequence). Note on this clone: Its specificity is unknown.

Time point noted: baseline pretreatment blood. Treatment defined: 15 Gy SBRT to primary tumor, nephrectomy 4 weeks later. The tumor was a clear cell renal cell carcinoma. Points from the study as a whole: From baseline, blood top tumor clonotypes peaked at 2 weeks post-radiation.

V and J are TRBV5-4 and TRBJ1-5; TRBD1 agrees at 10 bases. This sequence was found in a woman between 50 and 59 years old with renal cell carcinoma. The input for sequencing was blood, taken from a patient whose treatment included radiotherapy and nephrectomy. The CDR3 is CASSFSGTGDQPQHF. As DNA, the CDR3 is TGTGCCAGCAGCTTTTCCGGGACAGGGGATCAGCCCCAGCATTTT.